This T cell receptor beta chain was recorded in a study of T-cell reconstitution after alpha-beta-depleted transplantation in children. Preparation of the TCRbeta library was carried out with unique molecular identifiers. TCRdb reanalysed the PCR reads using MiXCR and keeps one entry per CDR3 protein. The data contain hundreds of thousands of distinct CDR3 sequences, about an eighth of them seen just once; the ten biggest clones take up around 5.8%. This CDR3 comprises 15 residues. Deletions cut 5 bases from V and 1 base from J, with 16 bases between. CDR1 is GTSNPN and CDR2 is SVGIG in the germline V gene (reference sequence).

This sequence joins TRBV30 and TRBJ2-3; D gene uncertain. This receptor was obtained from a human donor who donated a stem cell graft to a child with combined immunodeficiency. The sample here was PBMCs from the stem cell graft donor, taken from the stem cell graft. The CDR3, as DNA: TGTGCCTGGGCCCGGCCGGGTCTGGGCACAGATACGCAGTATTTT. Amino acids: CAWARPGLGTDTQYF. Drawing the rest from reference TRBV30 and TRBJ2-3, the complete variable domain is SQTIHQWPATLVQPVGSPLSLECTVEGTSNPNLYWYRQAAGRGLQLLFYSVGIGQISSEVPQNLSASRPQDRQFILSSKKLLLSDSGFYLCAWARPGLGTDTQYFGPGTRLTVL.